This record covers a single T cell receptor beta chain. Antigen: not known. The entry originates in a study of CD8+ T cells in alopecia areata. Study-level background: The share of scalp area affected provided the severity score for treated patients. Broader study findings: Scalp clonality decreased significantly with tofacitinib, and so did expanded CD8+ clones among the top 100. Persistence during tofacitinib was seen for many expanded lesional clones in scalp and blood.

Once RNA had been extracted, it was reverse transcribed into cDNA to act as the sequencing template. The method was immunoSEQ multiplex PCR; TCRdb's version includes in-frame clones alone and lacks a portion of them. The sample holds approximately 210,000 clones, about three fifths seen once. From germline, CDR1 is LGHNA and CDR2 YNFKEQ. V was clipped by 4 bases and J by 0 bases, with 13 bases between them. CDR3 size: 16 residues. Specified treatment: oral pan-JAK inhibitor, 5-10 mg twice daily. The investigators collected lesional scalp punch biopsies and peripheral blood from alopecia areata patients.

This TCR derives from a human donor with alopecia areata. The rearrangement uses TRBV4-2 and TRBJ2-1; perhaps TRBD1 as D (6 bases). The source was CD4+ T cells sorted from blood, collected at week 4, from a patient treated with tofacitinib. In DNA, the CDR3 is TGTGCCAGCAGCCGTGGACCAGGGGACTCCTACAATGAGCAGTTCTTC. Its translation is CASSRGPGDSYNEQFF.